The present TCR beta chain was sequenced within a study of T cell changes during pregnancy in multiple sclerosis. This CDR3 is 14 amino acids long. The germline CDR1 and CDR2 sequences are SGHAT and FQNNGV. V was pared by 9 bases and J by 6 bases, with 9 bases of the junction left unmatched. Clones were read by immunoSEQ multiplex PCR, and TCRdb kept only the in-frame ones, dropping some. The sample lists more than 70,000 clones, 93% occurring once. This specimen consisted of peripheral blood, obtained in the second trimester of pregnancy. The sequence came from a female donor with multiple sclerosis, enrolled in a pregnancy study. The chain has TRBV11-2 and TRBJ1-2; 11 nucleotides agree with TRBD1. The CDR3 DNA is TGTGCCAGAATACCGGGACAGGGGGAAAATGGCTACACCTTC. Protein product: CARIPGQGENGYTF. Using reference TRBV11-2 and TRBJ1-2 for the parts outside the CDR3, the full variable domain is EAGVAQSPRYKIIEKRQSVAFWCNPISGHATLYWYQQILGQGPKLLIQFQNNGVVDDSQLPKDRFSAERLKGVDSTLKIQPAKLEDSAVYLCARIPGQGENGYTFGSGTRLTVV.